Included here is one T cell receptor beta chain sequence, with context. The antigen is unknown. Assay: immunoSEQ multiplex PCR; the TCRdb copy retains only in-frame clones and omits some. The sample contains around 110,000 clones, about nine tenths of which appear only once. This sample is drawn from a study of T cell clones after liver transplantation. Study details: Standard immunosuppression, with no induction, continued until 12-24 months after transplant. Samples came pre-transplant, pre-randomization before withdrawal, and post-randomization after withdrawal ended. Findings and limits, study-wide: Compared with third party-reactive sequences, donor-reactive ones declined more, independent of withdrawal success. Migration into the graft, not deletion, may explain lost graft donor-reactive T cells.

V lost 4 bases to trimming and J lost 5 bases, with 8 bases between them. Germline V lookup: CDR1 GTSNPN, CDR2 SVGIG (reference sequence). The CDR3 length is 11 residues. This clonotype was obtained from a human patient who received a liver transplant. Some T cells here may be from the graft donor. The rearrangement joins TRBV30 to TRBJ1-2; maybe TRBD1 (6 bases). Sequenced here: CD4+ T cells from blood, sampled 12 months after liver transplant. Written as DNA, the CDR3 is TGTGCCTGGAACAGGGATTATGGCTACACCTTC. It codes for CAWNRDYGYTF.